This is a list of T cell receptor beta chains from one sample in a study of identical twins. TCRdb re-derived calls from the 5' RACE reads in MiXCR, one entry per CDR3 protein. The data contain 690,000 or so distinct CDR3 sequences, around 5.7% of them singletons. The material sequenced was naive T cells sorted from blood. The receptors come from a man aged 18-30 years in good health. Each CDR3 is given with its conserved first and last residue. Each record gives: D gene, J gene, clone size, V gene, CDR3 DNA, CDR3 protein. A D gene is named only where the DNA matches it firmly. Clone size is not always given. Where it is, it says once, few, many or a class for expanded clones.

TRBD2	TRBJ2-3	few	TRBV19	TGTGCCAGTAGGGGACTAGCGATCACAGATACGCAGTATTTT	CASRGLAITDTQYF
TRBD2	TRBJ2-5	NA	TRBV5-1	TGCGCCAGCAGCTTGGCAAAGCGGGAGGTTGAGACCCAGTACTTC	CASSLAKREVETQYF
NA	TRBJ2-7	few	TRBV29-1	TGCAGCGTGCTAATCGGGTCTACCTACGAGCAGTACTTC	CSVLIGSTYEQYF
NA	TRBJ2-3	many	TRBV28	TGTGCCAGCAGCCGCGCCGTCGAAGATACGCAGTATTTT	CASSRAVEDTQYF
TRBD2	TRBJ2-7	many	TRBV7-2	TGTGCCAGCAGCTCGGGACTAGTCGAGCAGTACTTC	CASSSGLVEQYF
NA	TRBJ2-6	few	TRBV24-1	TGTGCCACCAGTGACCGACGAGTGGCCAACGTCCTGACTTTC	CATSDRRVANVLTF
NA	TRBJ2-3	few	TRBV20-1	TGCAGTGCTAGAGATCCGGGAGCCGCAGATACGCAGTATTTT	CSARDPGAADTQYF
TRBD2	TRBJ2-1	NA	TRBV6-1	TGTGCCAGCAGTGTAGTGGCGGGAGGAGCCTATGAGCAGTTCTTC	CASSVVAGGAYEQFF
NA	TRBJ1-2	NA	TRBV29-1	TGCAGCGTTCTTTCCGGACGAGGCTACACCTTC	CSVLSGRGYTF
TRBD2	TRBJ2-3	few	TRBV20-1	TGCAGTGTGACGGGGCTAGCGGCAGATACGCAGTATTTT	CSVTGLAADTQYF
TRBD2	TRBJ2-3	many	TRBV29-1	TGCAGCGCCTCAGCGGGACGCACAGATACGCAGTATTTT	CSASAGRTDTQYF
TRBD1	TRBJ1-2	many	TRBV5-1	TGCGCCAGCAGCTTGGCCCGAGGGGTGACACAGGGGGGCTACACCTTC	CASSLARGVTQGGYTF
NA	TRBJ2-6	few	TRBV7-3	TGTGCCAGCAGCCAGTTCCTCAGGGGCTCTGGGGCCAACGTCCTGACTTTC	CASSQFLRGSGANVLTF
NA	TRBJ2-1	many	TRBV12-5	TGTGCTAGTGGCCGAGGAGGGACTGCCTACAATGAGCAGTTCTTC	CASGRGGTAYNEQFF
NA	TRBJ2-5	NA	TRBV21-1	TGTGCCAGCGAAAACTGCGCGGCTCTCAAAGAGACCCAGTACTTC	CASENCAALKETQYF
TRBD2	TRBJ2-1	many	TRBV15	TGTGCCACCAGCAGAGCGACTAGCGGGATAGAAGGCTACAATGAGCAGTTCTTC	CATSRATSGIEGYNEQFF
TRBD2	TRBJ2-2	NA	TRBV3-1	TGTGCCAGCAGCCAGGGCGGGAGGAGGGCCGGGGAGCTGTTTTTT	CASSQGGRRAGELFF
NA	TRBJ2-1	NA	TRBV5-4	TGTGCCAGCAGGGTGGACACGGCCCGAGGGGTGAATGAGCAGTTCTTC	CASRVDTARGVNEQFF
NA	TRBJ2-2	many	TRBV5-1	TGCGCCAGCAGCTTGGTACAGGGAAGGACCGGGGAGCTGTTTTTT	CASSLVQGRTGELFF
NA	TRBJ2-2	many	TRBV5-1	TGCGCCAGCAGCTTGGACAGGGCCACCGGGGAGCTGTTTTTT	CASSLDRATGELFF
NA	TRBJ2-1	many	TRBV7-9	TGTGCCAGCAGCCCCGCTTATAGGGTCTACAATGAGCAGTTCTTC	CASSPAYRVYNEQFF
NA	TRBJ2-1	NA	TRBV5-1	TGCGCCAGCAGCTCCGAGGGAGAGCAGTTCTTC	CASSSEGEQFF
TRBD1	TRBJ1-2	few	TRBV10-3	TGTGCCATCAGTGGGACAGGGCAGAATGGCTACACCTTC	CAISGTGQNGYTF
NA	TRBJ1-1	many	TRBV12-3/TRBV12-4	TGTGCCAGCACGAAGGGGCAAGTCACTGAAGCTTTCTTT	CASTKGQVTEAFF
NA	TRBJ2-1	many	TRBV7-2	TGTGCCAGCAGCTCCACGGAATGGTACAATGAGCAGTTCTTC	CASSSTEWYNEQFF
NA	TRBJ1-5	NA	TRBV21-1	TGTGCCAGCAGCAAAGAGTGCGGGGAGGGTCAGCCCCAGCATTTT	CASSKECGEGQPQHF
TRBD1	TRBJ2-1	few	TRBV29-1	TGCAGCGTTTGGGACAGGGGTCGAATTGATGAGCAGTTCTTC	CSVWDRGRIDEQFF
TRBD1	TRBJ1-1	few	TRBV7-6	TGTGCCAGCAGCTACCAGGGGGGTACTGAAGCTTTCTTT	CASSYQGGTEAFF
TRBD1	TRBJ2-3	many	TRBV12-3/TRBV12-4	TGTGCCAGCAGTACCTGGACAGGGGGGCCCAGCACAGATACGCAGTATTTT	CASSTWTGGPSTDTQYF
TRBD1	TRBJ2-7	many	TRBV7-2	TGTGCCAGCAGCTTAGCGGGACAGGGGGTCGGAGTCGCCTACGAGCAGTACTTC	CASSLAGQGVGVAYEQYF
NA	TRBJ2-1	few	TRBV29-1	TGCAGCGTTTCGATGGGACGGGACGGCTTCCACAATGAGCAGTTCTTC	CSVSMGRDGFHNEQFF
TRBD2	TRBJ2-1	many	TRBV27	TGTGCCAGCAGTCAGGGGACTAGCGGGAATGAGCAGTTCTTC	CASSQGTSGNEQFF
NA	TRBJ2-1	few	TRBV5-1	TGCGCCAGCAGCTTGCCCCAACCCAATGAGCAGTTCTTC	CASSLPQPNEQFF
TRBD2	TRBJ2-5	few	TRBV7-2	TGTGCCAGCAGCCCGTCTAGCGGGAGGCTTGAGACCCAGTACTTC	CASSPSSGRLETQYF
NA	TRBJ2-1	NA	TRBV11-2	TGTGCCAGCAGCTTTTGGGATGGGCGCGAGAATGAGCAGTTCTTC	CASSFWDGRENEQFF
NA	TRBJ1-2	many	TRBV25-1	TGTGCCAGCAGTGGCCAGTACTATGGCTACACCTTC	CASSGQYYGYTF
TRBD1	TRBJ2-1	many	TRBV12-3/TRBV12-4	TGTGCCAGCATTAGGGGACAGGGTAACTACAATGAGCAGTTCTTC	CASIRGQGNYNEQFF
TRBD2	TRBJ2-7	many	TRBV20-1	TGCAGTGGGAGACTGGGAGGGGTTGACGAGCAGTACTTC	CSGRLGGVDEQYF
NA	TRBJ1-2	few	TRBV18	TGTGCCAGCTCACCACTTGGAGATTACTATGGCTACACCTTC	CASSPLGDYYGYTF
TRBD1	TRBJ2-7	many	TRBV5-1	TGCGCCAGCGCGACAGGGGAGCACGAGCAGTACTTC	CASATGEHEQYF
NA	TRBJ2-7	few	TRBV4-3	TGCGCCAGCAGCCAAGCAGCAGGGGTCTACGAGCAGTACTTC	CASSQAAGVYEQYF
TRBD2	TRBJ2-2	few	TRBV6-1	TGTGCCAGCAGTGAGATCGGGGGGGGAACCGGGGAGCTGTTTTTT	CASSEIGGGTGELFF
NA	TRBJ1-2	few	TRBV5-1	TGCGCCAGCAGCGAGAGACAGCCGGGGATCCACACCTTC	CASSERQPGIHTF
NA	TRBJ2-7	NA	TRBV13	TGTGCCAGCAGCACCTCCGGGACTCGCTCCTACGAGCAGTACTTC	CASSTSGTRSYEQYF
NA	TRBJ1-3	many	TRBV13	TGTGCCAGCAGCCAAGGACAAGGAAACACCATATATTTT	CASSQGQGNTIYF
NA	TRBJ2-3	few	TRBV6-6	TGTGCCAGCGCATCTGGGACAGATACGCAGTATTTT	CASASGTDTQYF
NA	TRBJ2-7	NA	TRBV12-3/TRBV12-4	TGTGCCAGTCAACCCGGTGGAGACCACGAGCAGTACTTC	CASQPGGDHEQYF
TRBD1	TRBJ2-2	few	TRBV7-2	TGTGCCAGCAGCCCCCGACAGGGGGCTCGTTTAGTCGGGGAGCTGTTTTTT	CASSPRQGARLVGELFF
NA	TRBJ2-2	many	TRBV27	TGTGCCAGCAGTACGACGGCCGGGGAGCTGTTTTTT	CASSTTAGELFF
NA	TRBJ2-5	many	TRBV12-3/TRBV12-4	TGTGCCAGCAGCTGTCTAGCGTGCCAAGAGACCCAGTACTTC	CASSCLACQETQYF
TRBD1	TRBJ2-3	NA	TRBV6-1	TGTGCCAGCAGGTGGACAGGAGCTAGCACAGATACGCAGTATTTT	CASRWTGASTDTQYF
TRBD2	TRBJ2-1	few	TRBV28	TGTGCCAGCAGTTTTATGCTCGAGGGCGGGAGTTCCTACAATGAGCAGTTCTTC	CASSFMLEGGSSYNEQFF
TRBD1	TRBJ2-5	many	TRBV7-9	TGTGCCAGCAGCGAGGACAGGGGCCCCGTTCAAGAGACCCAGTACTTC	CASSEDRGPVQETQYF
TRBD1	TRBJ1-1	many	TRBV27	TGTGCCAGCAGTTCCCACTGGACAGGTGGGCTCGGTGAAGCTTTCTTT	CASSSHWTGGLGEAFF
NA	TRBJ2-1	few	TRBV6-1	TGTGCCAGCAGTCCATCATTGTCCGAGCAGTTCTTC	CASSPSLSEQFF
NA	TRBJ2-3	many	TRBV20-1	TGCAGTGCTAGTCAGGACACAGATACGCAGTATTTT	CSASQDTDTQYF
NA	TRBJ2-3	many	TRBV5-1	TGCGCCAGCCACACGTCTAGCGGCACAGATACGCAGTATTTT	CASHTSSGTDTQYF